This T cell receptor (beta chain) was sequenced during a study of blood T cell repertoires in COVID-19. Data came from immunoSEQ multiplex PCR; TCRdb stores just in-frame clones and leaves some out. The table records roughly 68,000 clones, roughly nine tenths of them present only once. V lost 3 bases and J lost 7, with 12 bases in between. There are 13 residues in the CDR3. CDR1 and CDR2 from the germline V gene are KGHSH and LQKENI. What was sequenced was peripheral blood. The J gene is TRBJ1-2, the V gene TRBV18; D is unresolved. The receptor's source is a woman in her fifties or sixties with COVID-19, enrolled during active disease. The CDR3 nucleotides are TGTGCCAGCTCACCCGGGGTGGGATCTGGCTACACCTTC. Protein sequence: CASSPGVGSGYTF.